The present T cell receptor beta chain was sequenced within a study of cytomegalovirus exposure and HLA in healthy donors. Study-wide findings and caveats: HLA allele associations emerged for some 16,000 TCR beta sequences in a later analysis, at 0.05 false discovery rate. It has been reported that TCR beta sequences accurately predicted the HLA-A and HLA-B alleles of most subjects.

This clone is a singleton in its sample. Its antigen is as yet unknown. Likely unrecorded immune exposures existed in these nominally healthy donors. The PCR contained 60 Vbeta and 13 Jbeta primers. The method was immunoSEQ multiplex PCR; TCRdb's version includes in-frame clones alone and lacks a portion of them. Among about 94,000 clones listed, approximately 76% were seen once. Trimming cost V 5 bases and J 3 bases, with 13 bases left between them. This CDR3 is built from 15 residues. Germline values: CDR1 LNHDA, CDR2 SQIVND (reference sequence). The source material was PBMCs. The receptor comes from a middle-aged man in good health and CMV-seropositive. The chain uses TRBV19 and TRBJ1-4; D not certain. CDR3 loop: CASSPRGRPNEKLFF. CDR3 nucleotides: TGTGCCAGTAGTCCCCGCGGCAGACCTAATGAAAAACTGTTTTTT.